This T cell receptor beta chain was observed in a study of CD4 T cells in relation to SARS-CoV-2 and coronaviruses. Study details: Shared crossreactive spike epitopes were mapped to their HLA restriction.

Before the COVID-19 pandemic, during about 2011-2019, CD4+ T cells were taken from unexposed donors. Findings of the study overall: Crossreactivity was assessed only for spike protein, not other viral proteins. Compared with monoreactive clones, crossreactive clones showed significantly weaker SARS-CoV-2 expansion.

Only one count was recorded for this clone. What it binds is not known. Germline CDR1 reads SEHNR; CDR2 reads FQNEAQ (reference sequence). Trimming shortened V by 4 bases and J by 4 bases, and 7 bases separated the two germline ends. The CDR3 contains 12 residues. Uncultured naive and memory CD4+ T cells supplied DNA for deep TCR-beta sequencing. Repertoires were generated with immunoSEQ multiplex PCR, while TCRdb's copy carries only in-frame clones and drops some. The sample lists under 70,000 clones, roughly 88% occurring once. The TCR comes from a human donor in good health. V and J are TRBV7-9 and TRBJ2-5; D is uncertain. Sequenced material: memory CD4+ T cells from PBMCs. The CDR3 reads CASSSWAETQYF. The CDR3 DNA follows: TGTGCCAGCAGCTCCTGGGCAGAGACCCAGTACTTC.